The next 17 T cell receptor beta chains were all read from a single sample in a study of tumor-infiltrating lymphocytes in primary liver carcinoma. Germline DNA was also extracted, with blood RNA taken from unsorted whole blood. From roughly 500 ng total RNA, TCR beta cDNA was generated with a primer in the constant region. Sequencing libraries for TCR beta derived from three nested multiplex PCR rounds that used slightly modified ARM-PCR. Each of the first two PCR rounds ran approximately 11 cycles with TRBV1-TRBV30 forward and C-beta reverse primers. MiXCR was run by TCRdb on the multiplex PCR reads, yielding one entry per CDR3 protein. This sample carries 320,000 or so distinct CDR3 sequences, approximately 65% of them seen once, and the ten largest clones take more than 8.5%. Material: peripheral blood. The origin of the receptors is a man aged 35 to 55 with primary liver carcinoma and hepatitis B virus infection.

About this clonotype: A much larger clone sits a single nucleotide away, making a read error possible. The rearrangement links TRBV6-1 to TRBJ2-7; D not certain. The germline CDR1 and CDR2 sequences are MNHNS and SASEGT. The CDR3 runs to 13 residues. Trimming shortened V by 3 bases and J by 5 bases, and 11 bases separated the two germline ends. The CDR3 bases are TGTGCCAGCAGTGAGGTTCCATCCGACGAGCAGTACTTC. This encodes CASSEVPSDEQYF.

As regards this clonotype: This clone may be a read error of a much larger clone one base away. The chain joins TRBV4-1 to TRBJ2-7; 11 bases are a match to TRBD2. Germline CDR1 and CDR2: MGHRA and YSYEKL. This CDR3 has 16 residues. The CDR3 nucleotides read TGCGTCAGCAGCCCAATACCTATGACTAGCGGGAACGAGCAGTACTTC. This codes for CVSSPIPMTSGNEQYF.

This clonotype was recorded a few times. It may be a read error: a sequence one base away is much more abundant. The V and J genes are TRBV6-6 and TRBJ2-5, with a possible D match to TRBD2 (6 bases). Per the germline V gene, CDR1 is MNHNY and CDR2 is SVGAGI (reference sequence). The CDR3 loop spans 16 amino acids. The CDR3 DNA is TGTACCAGCAGTCACCCCGGGACTCCTCGGGGAGAGACCCAGTACTTC. Translation: CTSSHPGTPRGETQYF.

Details on this clonotype: The germline gene is not matched at one end of the junction; a read error may be the cause. The chain recombines TRBV12-3 or TRBV12-4 with TRBJ1-1, with unresolved D. CDR3 size: 13 residues. CDR3 loop: CASSFLRGTEASF. The CDR3 coding sequence is TGTGCCAGCAGCTTTCTACGGGGAACTGAAGCTTCCTTT.

This clonotype was counted ten times or more. This sequence joins TRBV5-6 and TRBJ2-7; possible D gene TRBD2, 5 bases. Germline V gives CDR1 SGHDT, CDR2 YYEEEE. V lost 5 bases to trimming and J lost 2 bases, with 8 bases between them. This CDR3 has 12 amino acids. The CDR3 sequence is CASRRGPYEQYF. Written as DNA, the CDR3 is TGTGCCAGCAGAAGAGGGCCCTACGAGCAGTACTTC.

Note on this clonotype: At one of its ends the junction is not consistent with the germline gene, which may arise from a read error. The rearrangement uses TRBV6-2 or TRBV6-3 and TRBJ2-1, with 7 bases matching TRBD2. The CDR3 totals 12 residues. Germline V gene sequence: CDR1 MNHEY, CDR2 SVGEGT. The CDR3 protein is CDSRREYNEQFF. Here the CDR3 DNA reads TGTGACAGCCGGCGGGAGTACAATGAACAGTTCTTC.

A note on this clonotype: With a much larger clone just one base away, this may be a read error. Likely a read error: the CDR3 ends without its conserved phenylalanine or tryptophan. The chain uses TRBV29-1 and TRBJ2-1; 9 nucleotides agree with TRBD2. From germline, CDR1 is SQVTM and CDR2 ANQGSEA. The CDR3 runs 14 residues. V lost 6 bases, J lost 2 bases, and 5 bases stayed unmatched. CDR3: CSVIAGVAYNEQFC. CDR3 DNA: TGCAGCGTCATAGCGGGAGTTGCCTACAATGAGCAGTTCTGC.

As regards this clonotype: The junction departs from germline at one end; a sequencing error may be responsible. This chain links TRBV11-1 with TRBJ2-5; unclear D gene. The CDR3 spans 13 residues. Germline V lookup: CDR1 SGHAT, CDR2 FQDESV (reference sequence). The CDR3 DNA follows: TGTGCCAACAGCTTTGCAGGTGAAGAGACCCAGTACTTC. Protein product: CANSFAGEETQYF.

Concerning this clonotype: With a much larger clone just one base away, this may be a read error. The CDR3 is CTSSPLSTTTSYNEQFF. For the CDR3, the DNA is TGTACCAGCAGCCCATTATCGACTACCACCTCCTACAATGAGCAGTTCTTC. The chain is built from TRBV4-2 and TRBJ2-1; D perhaps matches TRBD2 (5 bases). The CDR3 contains 17 residues. Germline V gene data show CDR1 as LGHNA and CDR2 as YNFKEQ.

This chain uses TRBV29-1 with TRBJ1-2; no clear D. The CDR3 is made up of 13 amino acids. V lost 3 bases to trimming and J lost 6 bases, with 14 bases between them. Looked up from germline, CDR1 is SQVTM and CDR2 is ANQGSEA. The CDR3 sequence: CSVEVLGGNGYTF. The CDR3 DNA follows: TGCAGCGTTGAGGTTTTAGGAGGAAATGGCTACACCTTC. The full variable domain, with the rest looked up from reference TRBV29-1 and TRBJ1-2, is SAVISQKPSRDICQRGTSLTIQCQVDSQVTMMFWYRQQPGQSLTLIATANQGSEATYESGFVIDKFPISRPNLTFSTLTVSNMSPEDSSIYLCSVEVLGGNGYTFGSGTRLTVV.

A word on this clonotype: A read error is possible here, since a much larger clone lies one base away. Given the absence of the conserved phenylalanine or tryptophan at the CDR3 end, a read error is likely. This chain connects TRBV6-2 or TRBV6-3 to TRBJ2-1; a weak D match, TRBD2 (5 bases). The CDR3 covers 14 residues. Deletions cut 2 bases from V and 5 bases from J, with 10 bases between. The germline V gene encodes CDR1 MNHEY and CDR2 SVGEGT. The CDR3 sequence is CASSYGGRNNEQFS. The CDR3 nucleotides read TGTGCCAGCAGTTACGGAGGACGGAACAATGAGCAGTTCTCC.

This clonotype has ten or more counts. The chain carries TRBV6-5 and TRBJ2-1; 10 bases agree with TRBD1. The junction had 9 bases not matched to a gene; V was cut back by 4 bases and J by 6 bases. This CDR3 has 16 residues. Germline values: CDR1 MNHEY, CDR2 SVGAGI. As DNA, the CDR3 is TGTGCCAGCAGTTCACGAGGGGGACAGGGGTTCAATGAGCAGTTCTTC. Protein product: CASSSRGGQGFNEQFF.

Comment on this clonotype: With a much larger clone just one base away, this may be a read error. It is likely a read error, because the conserved phenylalanine at the end of the CDR3 is missing. V is TRBV4-2 and J is TRBJ1-5; D gene uncertain. V shed 1 base and J shed 3 bases, with 10 bases lying between them. The CDR3 spans 15 residues. Germline loops: CDR1 LGHNA, CDR2 YNFKEQ. DNA of the CDR3: TGTGCCAGCAGCCAAGGGGAACGCTACAATCAGCCCCAGCATTCT. It yields the protein CASSQGERYNQPQHS.

This clonotype was counted only a few times. This CDR3 reads CASSLGLEGDEQYF. The CDR3 DNA follows: TGTGCCAGCAGCTTAGGTCTTGAGGGAGACGAGCAGTACTTC. The chain links TRBV11-2 to TRBJ2-7, with D possibly being TRBD2 (5 bases). V lost 1 base to trimming and J lost 5 bases, with 12 bases between them. This CDR3 contains 14 residues. Germline V gene data show CDR1 as SGHAT and CDR2 as FQNNGV.

Comments on this clonotype: This may come from a read error, since a much larger clone is one base off. This chain links TRBV6-6 with TRBJ1-1; 12 nucleotides align to TRBD1. Germline V gives CDR1 MNHNY, CDR2 SVGAGI (reference sequence). The CDR3 is 17 amino acids. The CDR3 DNA sequence: TGTGCCGGCAGTTCCCCGGGGACAGGGGGCGTCGGGACTGAAGCTTTCTTT. Its protein is CAGSSPGTGGVGTEAFF.

The chain uses TRBV2 and TRBJ2-7; weak D call: TRBD2 (6 bases). The germline V gene encodes CDR1 SNHLY and CDR2 FYNNEI. The ends were cut back, 6 bases at V and 4 bases at J, with 16 bases in the middle. This CDR3 spans 14 amino acids. Here the CDR3 DNA reads TGTGCCAGCAGCCTTTACGGGAGCCTTTACGAGCAGTACTTC. It yields the protein CASSLYGSLYEQYF.

This clonotype has only one observation. A much larger clone differs by one base, so this may be a read error. V gene TRBV6-6 combines with J gene TRBJ1-3, with a weak D call TRBD1 (5 bases). The germline V gene has CDR1 MNHNY and CDR2 SVGAGI (reference sequence). This CDR3 spans 14 amino acids. CDR3 region: CASSWRDSGNAIYF. The CDR3 DNA is TGTGCCAGCAGTTGGAGGGACTCTGGAAACGCCATATATTTT.